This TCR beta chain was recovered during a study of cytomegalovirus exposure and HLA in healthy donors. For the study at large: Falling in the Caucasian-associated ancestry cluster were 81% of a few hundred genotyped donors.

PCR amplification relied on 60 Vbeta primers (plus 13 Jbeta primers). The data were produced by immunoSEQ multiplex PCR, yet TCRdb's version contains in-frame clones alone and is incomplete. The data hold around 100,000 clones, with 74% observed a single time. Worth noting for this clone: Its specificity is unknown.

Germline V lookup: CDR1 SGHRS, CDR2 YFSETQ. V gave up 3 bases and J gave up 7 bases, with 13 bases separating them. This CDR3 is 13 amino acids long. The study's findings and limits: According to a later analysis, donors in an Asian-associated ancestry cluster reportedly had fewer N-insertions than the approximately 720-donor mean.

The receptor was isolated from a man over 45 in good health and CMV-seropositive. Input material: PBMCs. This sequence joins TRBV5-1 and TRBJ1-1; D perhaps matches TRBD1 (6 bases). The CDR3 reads CASSWGGAGEAFF. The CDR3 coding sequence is TGCGCCAGCAGCTGGGGGGGGGCGGGTGAAGCTTTCTTT.